These 10 T cell receptor beta chains originate from one sample sequenced in a study of blood T cell repertoires in COVID-19. Clones were sequenced by immunoSEQ multiplex PCR, and TCRdb holds only the in-frame ones, with some missing. The sample yields about 200,000 clones, about 81% seen once. Material for sequencing was peripheral blood. Receptor source: a woman at least 80 years old with COVID-19, enrolled during active disease.

The CDR3 loop is CSASSGDINGYTF. CDR3 nucleotides: TGCAGTGCTAGTTCCGGGGACATCAATGGCTACACCTTC. This rearrangement joins TRBV20-1 to TRBJ1-2, with a tentative D call TRBD1 (6 bases). Germline CDR1 DFQATT, CDR2 SNEGSKA (reference sequence). Trimming took 3 bases from V and 6 from J, leaving 14 bases between them. CDR3 length equals 13 residues.

The V and J genes are TRBV5-4 and TRBJ2-4, with 11 bases lining up with TRBD2. Per the germline V gene, CDR1 is SGHNT and CDR2 is YYREEE (reference sequence). J was trimmed by 1 base and V by 1 base; bases with no gene match: 4. The CDR3 sequence is 17 residues long. This chain's CDR3 is CASSLPSGGRAKNIQYF. The CDR3 DNA reads as TGTGCCAGCAGCTTGCCTAGCGGGGGGAGGGCCAAAAACATTCAGTACTTC.

The rearrangement uses TRBV7-2 and TRBJ2-7; 7 bases agree with TRBD2. V dropped 8 bases and J dropped 4; count of bases not matched to a gene: 5. CDR1 is SGHTA and CDR2 is FQGNSA in the germline V gene. The CDR3 loop spans 12 amino acids. CDR3 in DNA: TGTGCCAGCGGCGGGAGTCCTTACGAGCAGTACTTC. As protein: CASGGSPYEQYF. Drawing the rest from reference TRBV7-2 and TRBJ2-7, the complete variable domain is GAGVSQSPSNKVTEKGKDVELRCDPISGHTALYWYRQSLGQGLEFLIYFQGNSAPDKSGLPSDRFSAERTGGSVSTLTIQRTQQEDSAVYLCASGGSPYEQYFGPGTRLTVT.

The chain employs TRBV2 and TRBJ1-3; 8 bases agree with TRBD1. Per the germline V gene, CDR1 is SNHLY and CDR2 is FYNNEI. The ends lost 4 bases at V and 4 bases at J; junction bases unmatched: 0. This CDR3 comprises 13 residues. CDR3 loop: CASSGTGGNTIYF. DNA for the CDR3: TGTGCCAGCAGTGGGACAGGGGGAAACACCATATATTTT.

The table lists this clone with many counts. The chain carries TRBV4-2 and TRBJ1-6; 10 positions agree with TRBD1. In germline, CDR1 is LGHNA, CDR2 YNFKEQ. Germline trimming cut 4 bases from V and 10 bases from J; bases unmatched to any gene: 10. The CDR3 loop spans 16 amino acids. For the CDR3, the DNA is TGTGCCAGCAGCCTTCAGGGGGACAGGGGTGAATCACCCCTCCACTTT. Translated, it gives CASSLQGDRGESPLHF.

The sample holds one count of this clone. The V and J genes are TRBV5-4 and TRBJ2-7; D unresolved. The CDR3 length is 11 residues. V gave up 0 bases and J gave up 6 bases, with 4 bases separating them. In germline, CDR1 is SGHNT, CDR2 YYREEE (reference sequence). The CDR3 spells CASSLASEQYF. In DNA, the CDR3 is TGTGCCAGCAGCTTGGCGTCCGAGCAGTACTTC.

This rearrangement joins TRBV9 to TRBJ2-7; unclear D gene. Germline assignment: CDR1 SGDLS and CDR2 YYNGEE. V shed 0 bases and J shed 0 bases, with 4 bases lying between them. This CDR3 comprises 13 residues. CDR3 residues: CASSVEPSYEQYF. DNA of the CDR3: TGTGCCAGCAGCGTAGAGCCCTCCTACGAGCAGTACTTC.

The V and J genes are TRBV28 and TRBJ1-5, with 7 nucleotides matching TRBD1. Germline trimming cut 3 bases from V and 6 bases from J; bases unmatched to any gene: 8. The CDR3 contains 15 residues. Germline lookup yields CDR1 MDHEN and CDR2 SYDVKM. CDR3 bases: TGTGCCAGCAGTTTCTACGGGACAGTCTCTCAGCCCCAGCATTTT. It specifies CASSFYGTVSQPQHF.

The chain is built from TRBV5-6 and TRBJ1-2; 7 bases are shared with TRBD1. Germline V lookup: CDR1 SGHDT, CDR2 YYEEEE. This CDR3 spans 13 amino acids. With V trimmed by 0 bases and J by 9 bases, 5 bases remained unmatched. The CDR3 sequence: CASSLEGARSYTF. In DNA form, the CDR3 reads TGTGCCAGCAGCTTGGAGGGGGCCCGTAGCTACACCTTC.

This chain links TRBV4-1 with TRBJ1-2, with D tentatively TRBD1 (5 bases). Between the trimmed V and J ends, which lost 3 bases and 4 bases, there was a span of 24 bases. CDR3 length: 18 residues. The V gene's germline CDR1 is MGHRA and CDR2 YSYEKL. The CDR3 region is CASSQKASDPGTSYGYTF. The CDR3, as DNA: TGCGCCAGCAGCCAGAAGGCATCCGACCCGGGGACTAGCTATGGCTACACCTTC.